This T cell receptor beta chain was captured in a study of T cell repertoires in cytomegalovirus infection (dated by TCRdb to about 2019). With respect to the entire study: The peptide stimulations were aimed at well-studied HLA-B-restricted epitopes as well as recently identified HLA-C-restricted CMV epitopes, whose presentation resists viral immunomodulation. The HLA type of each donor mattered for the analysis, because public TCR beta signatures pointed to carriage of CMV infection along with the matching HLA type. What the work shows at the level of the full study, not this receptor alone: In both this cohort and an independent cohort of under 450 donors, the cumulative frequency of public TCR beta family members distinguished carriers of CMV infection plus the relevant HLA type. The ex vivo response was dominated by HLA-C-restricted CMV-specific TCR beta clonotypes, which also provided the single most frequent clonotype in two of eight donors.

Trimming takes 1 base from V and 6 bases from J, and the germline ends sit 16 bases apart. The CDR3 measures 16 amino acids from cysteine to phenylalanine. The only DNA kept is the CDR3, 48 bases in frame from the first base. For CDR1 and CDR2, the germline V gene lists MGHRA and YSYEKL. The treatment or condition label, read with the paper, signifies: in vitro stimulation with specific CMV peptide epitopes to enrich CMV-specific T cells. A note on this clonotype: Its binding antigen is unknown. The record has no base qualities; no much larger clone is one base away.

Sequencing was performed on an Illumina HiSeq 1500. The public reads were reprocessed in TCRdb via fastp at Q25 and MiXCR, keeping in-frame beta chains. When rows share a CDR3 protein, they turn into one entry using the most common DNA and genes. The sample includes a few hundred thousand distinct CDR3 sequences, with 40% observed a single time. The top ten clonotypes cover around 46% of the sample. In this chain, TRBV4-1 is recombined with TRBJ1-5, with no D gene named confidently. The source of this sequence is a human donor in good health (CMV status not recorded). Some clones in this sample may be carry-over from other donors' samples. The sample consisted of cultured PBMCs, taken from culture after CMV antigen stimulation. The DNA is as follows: TGCGCCAGCAGCCAAGGGAGATCCCTACCCGGTCAGCCCCAGCATTTT. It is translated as CASSQGRSLPGQPQHF.